This T cell receptor (beta chain) was documented in a study of T and B cells in COVID-19 patients. Blood genomic DNA input for TRB amplification was about 240-550 ng. V dropped 0 bases and J dropped 1 base, with 9 bases sitting between them. The CDR3 extends over 15 amino acids. Germline loops: CDR1 LGHNA, CDR2 YNFKEQ. BIOMED2 TRB-A/B primer pools were used in multiplex TRB PCR. TCRdb reanalysed the multiplex PCR reads using MiXCR and keeps one entry per CDR3 protein. The sample lists over 10,000 distinct CDR3 sequences; roughly 27% were seen once. The sequence derives from a human donor who had recovered from COVID-19. This sequence joins TRBV4-2 and TRBJ2-5; D is unclear. Sequencing input: blood. CDR3 sequence (DNA): TGTGCCAGCAGCCAAGAGGAATGGATCCAAGAGACCCAGTACTTC. Residues: CASSQEEWIQETQYF.